A selection of T cell receptor beta chains follows, all from one sample in a study of CXCR3-negative and CXCR3-positive naive CD8 T cells. From its re-call of the 5' RACE reads, TCRdb lists each CDR3 protein once, without DNA. The listing contains 30,000 to 40,000 distinct CDR3 sequences. Sequenced: memory CD8+ T cells from blood. These receptors were obtained from a human donor in good health. Some clones in this sample may be carry-over from other donors' samples. The CDR3 runs from the conserved cysteine through the conserved F or W.

j_call v_call cdr3_aa
TRBJ2-1 TRBV15 CATSREGRDRGTNEQFF
TRBJ1-2 TRBV9 CASSDPGTDYGYTF
TRBJ2-2 TRBV4-1 CASSSRGGGAGELFF
TRBJ2-5 TRBV29-1 CSVVAGQGGVATQYF
TRBJ1-5 TRBV6-9 CASSSVSNQPQHF
TRBJ2-3 TRBV6-2/TRBV6-3 CASTGSGTTDTQYF
TRBJ2-3 TRBV11-2 CASSSRLPRGGGDTQYF
TRBJ2-1 TRBV25-1 CASNRLADNEQFF
TRBJ1-1 TRBV18 CASSPAVGGYTEAFF
TRBJ2-5 TRBV4-2 CASSQMTSGGGGGETQYF
TRBJ2-3 TRBV4-2 CASSQGTSGGPDTQYF
TRBJ2-7 TRBV28 CASSLNYEQYF
TRBJ2-7 TRBV28 CASRPRAGVNYEQYF
TRBJ2-7 TRBV5-6 CASSRGPRQYF
TRBJ2-7 TRBV7-6 CASSLAISEAFYEQYF
TRBJ2-1 TRBV6-2/TRBV6-3 CASPPVPGNGLAGRITYNEQFF
TRBJ2-7 TRBV15 CATSRVGPTAEQYF
TRBJ2-5 TRBV28 CASSLLTSGRGETQYF
TRBJ2-4 TRBV7-9 CASSLTSKTSGRAGNIQYF
TRBJ2-7 TRBV14 CASSPPAPLAGGQFSYEQYF
TRBJ1-2 TRBV28 CASSLWATGGYGYTF
TRBJ2-5 TRBV2 CALSTSGGNQETQYF
TRBJ2-5 TRBV29-1 CSVEPDRDQETQYF
TRBJ2-1 TRBV6-5 CASKEGTGGNEQFF
TRBJ2-7 TRBV28 CASSLLFVGGTRSEQYF
TRBJ2-7 TRBV11-2 CASSPEDIPGGEQYF
TRBJ2-7 TRBV7-6 CASSPRADYEQYF
TRBJ2-5 TRBV28 CASSSNLGRTQETQYF
TRBJ1-5 TRBV19 CASSPVTGLGQPQHF
TRBJ2-5 TRBV20-1 CSAREKWGQDTQYF
TRBJ2-1 TRBV2 CASSEARLGVEQFF
TRBJ2-3 TRBV7-6 CASRYRGTDTQYF
TRBJ2-7 TRBV15 CATSRETLTRDYEQYF
TRBJ2-7 TRBV12-3/TRBV12-4 CASSFISNEQYF
TRBJ2-1 TRBV28 CASSPVIGNNEQFF
TRBJ2-1 TRBV7-8 CASSLGAGEADEQFF
TRBJ2-5 TRBV7-9 CASSRGAGETQYF